Listed below are T cell receptor beta chains from one sample, sequenced in a study of blood T cell repertoires in COVID-19. TCRdb's copy holds only in-frame clones and misses some; the assay was immunoSEQ multiplex PCR. The repertoire holds hundreds of thousands of clones, with about 90% as singletons. The sequencing sample was made of peripheral blood. The receptors here all came from a woman aged 40 to 50 with COVID-19, enrolled during active disease. The CDR3 runs from the conserved cysteine through the conserved F or W. The D gene is left open where the match is weak. A clone size is listed for some rows: how often the clone was seen (once, few, many), or a class if it is expanded.

D | J | V | size | DNA | CDR3
- | TRBJ1-4 | TRBV6-2/TRBV6-3 | - | TGTGCCAGCAGTTCCGCATATTATAGGGGGACGGTTGCTGCAACTAATGAAAAACTGTTTTTT | CASSSAYYRGTVAATNEKLFF
TRBD2 | TRBJ2-1 | TRBV27 | - | TGTGCCAGCACGATAGCGGGGGGGGAGCAGTTCTTC | CASTIAGGEQFF
TRBD1 | TRBJ1-2 | TRBV7-9 | - | TGTGCCAGCAGCCCGACAGGGAGACATGGCTACACCTTC | CASSPTGRHGYTF
TRBD2 | TRBJ2-1 | TRBV27 | - | TGTGCCAGCAAAGGAACTAGCGGGATGGAGCAGTTCTTC | CASKGTSGMEQFF
TRBD2 | TRBJ2-4 | TRBV19 | - | TGTGCCAGTAAATCCGGGACTAGCGGGGTTACCCCGATCGACATTCAGTACTTC | CASKSGTSGVTPIDIQYF
TRBD1 | TRBJ1-2 | TRBV28 | - | TGTGCCAGCAGCCCAAACATGGGACAGCGGTCCTATGGCTACACCTTC | CASSPNMGQRSYGYTF
- | TRBJ1-5 | TRBV30 | - | TGTGCCTGGAGTGTACGGGGAAGCCCCCAGCATTTT | CAWSVRGSPQHF
- | TRBJ2-4 | TRBV9 | - | TGTGCCAGCAGCGCCAGGGGAGGGTCCAAAAACATTCAGTACTTC | CASSARGGSKNIQYF
TRBD2 | TRBJ2-1 | TRBV19 | - | TGTGCCAGTAGTACCAGAGCGGGATTCCCCCAGGGTGAGCAGTTCTTC | CASSTRAGFPQGEQFF
- | TRBJ1-2 | TRBV5-1 | - | TGCGCCAGCAGCCTGGGACTAAGTCTTACTAACTATGGCTACACCTTC | CASSLGLSLTNYGYTF
- | TRBJ2-1 | TRBV18 | - | TGTGCCAGCTCACCCGGGCGGGACAATGAGCAGTTCTTC | CASSPGRDNEQFF
- | TRBJ2-7 | TRBV28 | once | TGTGCCAGCAGTTTTTTTTTGCGGGGGCGGCGCGAGCAGTACTTC | CASSFFLRGRREQYF
- | TRBJ2-6 | TRBV27 | - | TGTGCCAGCAGTTCGTCGCCCCAGGGTTCTGGGGCCAACGTCCTGACTTTC | CASSSSPQGSGANVLTF
- | TRBJ1-1 | TRBV27 | - | TGTGCCAGCAGAGGACCAGGGAGGACTGAAGCTTTCTTT | CASRGPGRTEAFF
- | TRBJ2-6 | TRBV7-2 | - | TGTGCCAGCAGCTTAGGTGGCAGTCTCTCTGGGGCCAACGTCCTGACTTTC | CASSLGGSLSGANVLTF
TRBD1 | TRBJ1-2 | TRBV15 | once | TGTGCCACCAGCTGGGGACAGGGAATAGTAGATGGCTACACCTTC | CATSWGQGIVDGYTF
TRBD1 | TRBJ1-1 | TRBV5-1 | - | TGCGCCAGCAGCTTGGTTGTTCAGGGGGTAGGAGACACTGAAGCTTTCTTT | CASSLVVQGVGDTEAFF
TRBD2 | TRBJ2-3 | TRBV29-1 | once | TGCAGCGCCCTAGCGGGAGGGTCCACAGATACGCAGTATTTT | CSALAGGSTDTQYF
TRBD1 | TRBJ2-1 | TRBV27 | once | TGTGCCAGCAGTTTAGGGACAGGGGGTTCTAGCTCCTACAATGAGCAGTTCTTC | CASSLGTGGSSSYNEQFF
TRBD2 | TRBJ2-2 | TRBV3-1/TRBV3-2 | - | TGTGCCAGCACTCCCCGGTCCCTTCTAGCGGGAGAACACGGGGAGCTGTTTTTT | CASTPRSLLAGEHGELFF
- | TRBJ2-1 | TRBV3-1/TRBV3-2 | - | TGTGCCAGCAGGCAAATATCACCGGGACAAAACAATGAGCAGTTCTTC | CASRQISPGQNNEQFF
- | TRBJ2-5 | TRBV7-2 | - | TGTGCCAGCAGCTTAGCTCTAGCCGTGGGAGAGACCCAGTACTTC | CASSLALAVGETQYF
- | TRBJ1-1 | TRBV27 | - | TGTGCCAGCAGTTTATCGGACTACCGGGACACTGAAGCTTTCTTT | CASSLSDYRDTEAFF
TRBD1 | TRBJ2-4 | TRBV6-2/TRBV6-3 | - | TGTGCCAGCAGTGTAACAGGGGCTCCCCTGTTTATCTTC | CASSVTGAPLFIF
TRBD1 | TRBJ1-2 | TRBV28 | - | TGTGCCAGCAGTCCAGGACAGGGAACTGGCTACACCTTC | CASSPGQGTGYTF
TRBD1 | TRBJ2-5 | TRBV4-3 | - | TGCGCCAGCAGCCACCCCCGGGACAGCCCGAACCAAGAGACCCAGTACTTC | CASSHPRDSPNQETQYF
- | TRBJ1-2 | TRBV4-3 | - | TGCGCCAGCAGCCAAGATCATAGGGGACAATCCCGCTATGGCTACACCTTC | CASSQDHRGQSRYGYTF
TRBD2 | TRBJ2-1 | TRBV19 | few | TGTGCCAGTAGTATTTACGGGACTAGCATGGACAGTGAGCAGTTCTTC | CASSIYGTSMDSEQFF
TRBD1 | TRBJ2-7 | TRBV6-5 | once | TGTGCCAGCAGTCAGGGGGCAACCTACGAGCAGTACTTC | CASSQGATYEQYF
TRBD1 | TRBJ2-3 | TRBV6-5 | - | TGTGCCAGCAGTTACTCCGGGACAGGGACAGATACGCAGTATTTT | CASSYSGTGTDTQYF
- | TRBJ1-2 | TRBV3-1/TRBV3-2 | - | TGTGCCAGCAACCATCCCCGGCAGGGATACTATGGCTACACCTTC | CASNHPRQGYYGYTF
- | TRBJ2-2 | TRBV7-3 | - | TGTGCCAGCAGCCCTCAGGTCAGCGGGGAGCTGTTTTTT | CASSPQVSGELFF
TRBD1 | TRBJ2-6 | TRBV4-1 | - | TGCGCCAGCAGCCAAGACCGACAGGGGGTCTTCTCTGGGGCCAACGTCCTGACTTTC | CASSQDRQGVFSGANVLTF
- | TRBJ2-5 | TRBV20-1 | - | TGCAGTGCTAGTTCGGGGGGCTCCCAAGAGACCCAGTACTTC | CSASSGGSQETQYF
TRBD1 | TRBJ2-7 | TRBV2 | - | TGTGCCAGCAGTCCTAAAGGCAGGACAGGGGGCTACGAGCAGTACTTC | CASSPKGRTGGYEQYF
- | TRBJ1-4 | TRBV5-6 | - | TGTGCCAGCAGCTTGGGGGGAGTGTGGGATAATGAAAAACTGTTTTTT | CASSLGGVWDNEKLFF
TRBD2 | TRBJ2-5 | TRBV27 | few | TGTGCCAGCAGCGATAGCGGGCCCCAAGAGACCCAGTACTTC | CASSDSGPQETQYF
- | TRBJ1-5 | TRBV7-8 | once | TGTGCCAGCAGCTTGGGCGGGGGTGATCAGCCCCAGCATTTT | CASSLGGGDQPQHF
- | TRBJ2-5 | TRBV10-3 | - | TGTGCCATCAGTGACCCTACAGGGCAAGGTAGAGAGACCCAGTACTTC | CAISDPTGQGRETQYF
TRBD1 | TRBJ2-5 | TRBV10-3 | - | TGTGCCATCAGTGAGTCGAACGGCCGGGACAGGGGGCGGGAGACCCAGTACTTC | CAISESNGRDRGRETQYF
- | TRBJ2-6 | TRBV28 | - | TGTGCCAGCAGCCCAGTTTATCCCTCTGGGGCCAACGTCCTGACTTTC | CASSPVYPSGANVLTF
- | TRBJ1-2 | TRBV29-1 | once | TGCAGCGTTGCGGCAGGGACTAACTATGGCTACACCTTC | CSVAAGTNYGYTF
- | TRBJ2-2 | TRBV28 | few | TGTGCCAGCAGTTTAGGGGGCGGCACCGGGGAGCTGTTTTTT | CASSLGGGTGELFF
TRBD1 | TRBJ1-6 | TRBV11-2 | - | TGTGCCAGCAGCTTGACAGGGGGGGATAATTCACCCCTCCACTTT | CASSLTGGDNSPLHF
TRBD2 | TRBJ2-1 | TRBV4-1 | - | TGCGCCAGCAGCCAAGATCCCGGGACTAGCGGTCGTAAGCAGTTCTTC | CASSQDPGTSGRKQFF
- | TRBJ1-1 | TRBV6-5 | - | TGTGCCAGCAGTCCGCCAGGGCCGAACACTGAAGCTTTCTTT | CASSPPGPNTEAFF
- | TRBJ1-1 | TRBV9 | - | TGTGCCAGCAGCGTAGGGGCAAGTCTCACTGAAGCTTTCTTT | CASSVGASLTEAFF
TRBD2 | TRBJ2-1 | TRBV11-2 | - | TGTGCCAGCAGCCCTAGCGGAGGCTCCTACAATGAGCAGTTCTTC | CASSPSGGSYNEQFF
- | TRBJ1-4 | TRBV11-2 | - | TGTGCCAGCAGCTTACCCGTCGTTGCAACTAATGAAAAACTGTTTTTT | CASSLPVVATNEKLFF
- | TRBJ2-5 | TRBV14 | - | TGTGCCAGCAGCCAAGATAGTTTCGGCCTAGGGACCCAGTACTTC | CASSQDSFGLGTQYF
TRBD1 | TRBJ2-7 | TRBV5-4 | - | TGTGCCAGCAGCCCCCACGAGGGACAGGGGGCGCGGGAGCAGTACTTC | CASSPHEGQGAREQYF
- | TRBJ1-4 | TRBV27 | - | TGTGCCAGCAGTTTCTTCGGAGGGGCTAATGAAAAACTGTTTTTT | CASSFFGGANEKLFF
TRBD2 | TRBJ2-7 | TRBV10-2 | few | TGCGCCAGTTCTAGCGGGGGGTACTACGAGCAGTACTTC | CASSSGGYYEQYF